The next 20 T cell receptor beta chains were all read from a single sample in a study of cytomegalovirus exposure and HLA in healthy donors. The PCR was carried out with 60 Vbeta primers and 13 Jbeta primers. Some clones are missing from TCRdb's copy, which holds only in-frame ones; the method was immunoSEQ multiplex PCR. Of roughly 100,000 clones in the sample, around 83% were seen once. The sequencing sample was made of PBMCs. These receptor sequences come from a man between 25 and 39 years old in good health and CMV-seronegative.

The gene calls are TRBV7-9 and TRBJ2-7; possible D gene TRBD1, 5 bases. Trimming stripped 4 bases from V and 5 bases from J, with 24 bases between. The germline V gene encodes CDR1 SEHNR and CDR2 FQNEAQ (reference sequence). The CDR3 covers 17 residues. CDR3 DNA: TGTGCCAGCAGCTCACAACGAGGTGGGGCAGGGAATGACGAGCAGTACTTC. Its protein is CASSSQRGGAGNDEQYF.

Only a few counts were recorded for this clone. The chain joins TRBV7-9 to TRBJ1-1, with D unresolved. This CDR3 spans 11 amino acids. The germline V gene encodes CDR1 SEHNR and CDR2 FQNEAQ (reference sequence). V was cut by 5 bases and J by 4 bases, with 5 bases left in between. CDR3 DNA: TGTGCCAGCAGCATCGGCACTGAAGCTTTCTTT. Protein product: CASSIGTEAFF.

This clone was counted only a few times. This chain links TRBV4-1 with TRBJ2-7, with 7 bases identical to TRBD1. The CDR3 totals 15 residues. V dropped 3 bases and J dropped 5; count of bases not matched to a gene: 10. Looked up from germline, CDR1 is MGHRA and CDR2 is YSYEKL. In DNA form, the CDR3 reads TGCGCCAGCAGCCAGGCCCTGGTAGGGGGCGACGAGCAGTACTTC. Translated, it gives CASSQALVGGDEQYF.

Only a few counts were recorded for this clone. The chain recombines TRBV7-2 with TRBJ2-1; 7 nucleotides match TRBD2. With V trimmed by 4 bases and J by 2 bases, 5 bases remained unmatched. CDR3 length: 15 residues. The germline CDR1 and CDR2 sequences are SGHTA and FQGNSA. The chain's CDR3 is CASSWGLPTYNEQFF. The CDR3 DNA is TGTGCCAGCAGCTGGGGACTACCAACCTACAATGAGCAGTTCTTC.

V usage is TRBV6-6 and J usage is TRBJ1-5, with 7 bases lining up with TRBD1. The V gene's germline CDR1 is MNHNY and CDR2 SVGAGI (reference sequence). V shed 0 bases and J 4 bases; nucleotides not matched to a gene: 6. The length of the CDR3 is 16 residues. CDR3 nucleotide sequence: TGTGCCAGCAGTTACTCAGTAGGGGACAGAAATCAGCCCCAGCATTTT. Translating it yields CASSYSVGDRNQPQHF.

J is TRBJ2-3 and V is TRBV4-1; D is perhaps TRBD2 (5 bases). The CDR3 sequence is 17 residues long. V lost 2 bases, J lost 0 bases, and 15 bases lay in between. The germline V gene has CDR1 MGHRA and CDR2 YSYEKL. This CDR3 is CASSQLDPRASTDTQYF. The CDR3 nucleotides read TGCGCCAGCAGCCAACTGGACCCGCGGGCCAGCACAGATACGCAGTATTTT.

CDR3 amino acids: CASSPSGLGGSPLHF. The CDR3 DNA reads TGTGCCAGCTCACCTTCGGGACTTGGGGGTTCACCCCTCCACTTT. This chain uses TRBV18 with TRBJ1-6; D is possibly TRBD1 (5 bases). The V end was cut by 3 bases, the J end by 9 bases, with 15 bases between. Germline lookup yields CDR1 KGHSH and CDR2 LQKENI. This CDR3 is 15 amino acids long.

V and J are TRBV28 and TRBJ2-5; D is undetermined. Per the germline V gene, CDR1 is MDHEN and CDR2 is SYDVKM. This CDR3 has 12 amino acids. Trimming removed 6 bases at V and 4 bases at J, with 9 bases between. CDR3 DNA sequence: TGTGCCAGCAGGGCGGTGGCAGAGACCCAGTACTTC. This translates into CASRAVAETQYF.

CDR3 region: CASSLTGNQPQHF. CDR3 DNA sequence: TGTGCCAGCAGTTTAACGGGGAATCAGCCCCAGCATTTT. The chain recombines TRBV27 with TRBJ1-5, with D unclear. CDR1 and CDR2 from the germline V gene are MNHEY and SMNVEV (reference sequence). This CDR3 comprises 13 residues. V lost 2 bases, J lost 4 bases, and 6 bases lay in between.

V usage is TRBV9 and J usage is TRBJ2-1, with a weak D call TRBD1 (5 bases). CDR1 and CDR2 (germline): SGDLS, YYNGEE. The CDR3 runs 15 residues. V was clipped by 3 bases and J by 7 bases, with 17 bases between them. CDR3 DNA sequence: TGTGCCAGCAGCGCATATTATGGGGCATTAAATGAGCAGTTCTTC. Residues: CASSAYYGALNEQFF.

The chain joins TRBV30 to TRBJ2-5, with 11 bases lining up with TRBD2. The germline V gene has CDR1 GTSNPN and CDR2 SVGIG (reference sequence). The CDR3 extends over 16 amino acids. The V gene end was trimmed by 0 bases and the J gene end by 2 bases; junction bases not matched to a gene: 5. The CDR3 nucleotides read TGTGCCTGGAGTGTAGGGTCTAGCGGGGGGCAAGAGACCCAGTACTTC. It is translated as CAWSVGSSGGQETQYF. Supplemented by reference TRBV30 and TRBJ2-5, the full variable domain reads SQTIHQWPATLVQPVGSPLSLECTVEGTSNPNLYWYRQAAGRGLQLLFYSVGIGQISSEVPQNLSASRPQDRQFILSSKKLLLSDSGFYLCAWSVGSSGGQETQYFGPGTRLLVL.

The chain joins TRBV5-1 to TRBJ2-7, with D perhaps TRBD1 (5 bases). V shed 0 bases and J shed 0 bases, with 13 bases lying between them. This CDR3 region has 16 residues. CDR1 SGHRS and CDR2 YFSETQ come from the germline V gene. This CDR3 is CASSLVAGPSSYEQYF. Here the CDR3 DNA reads TGCGCCAGCAGCTTGGTCGCAGGGCCGAGCTCCTACGAGCAGTACTTC.

This sequence joins TRBV7-6 and TRBJ1-5, with 7 bases aligning to TRBD1. V lost 5 bases and J lost 0; bases outside the gene matches: 7. The CDR3 spans 16 residues. CDR1 and CDR2 from the germline V gene are SGHVS and FNYEAQ. The CDR3 coding sequence is TGTGCCAGCAGCCCCGGGACAGTTTATAGCAATCAGCCCCAGCATTTT. Encoded protein: CASSPGTVYSNQPQHF.

The genes are TRBV20-1 and TRBJ1-1, with TRBD1 identical over 8 bases. The CDR3 spans 11 residues. The V gene's germline CDR1 is DFQATT and CDR2 SNEGSKA (reference sequence). J gave up 5 bases and V 8 bases, and 4 bases lay outside the gene matches. For the CDR3, the DNA is TGCAGTTCCGGACAGGGAACTGAAGCTTTCTTT. Translation gives CSSGQGTEAFF.

This sequence joins TRBV2 and TRBJ2-1, with 9 positions matching TRBD1. The length of the CDR3 is 14 residues. CDR1 and CDR2 from the germline V gene are SNHLY and FYNNEI. V shed 5 bases, J shed 3 bases, and the junction held 2 bases outside the gene matches. DNA for the CDR3: TGTGCCAGCAGTTCGGGACAGGGCTACAATGAGCAGTTCTTC. It translates to CASSSGQGYNEQFF.

The V call is TRBV9, the J call TRBJ2-2, with 10 bases lining up with TRBD2. Germline trimming cut 0 bases from V and 5 bases from J; bases unmatched to any gene: 4. The germline CDR1 and CDR2 sequences are SGDLS and YYNGEE. The CDR3 is 16 residues long. CDR3 sequence (DNA): TGTGCCAGCAGCGTAGCTCTAGCGGGAGTTACCGGGGAGCTGTTTTTT. Protein product: CASSVALAGVTGELFF.

The chain employs TRBV5-1 and TRBJ2-7; D perhaps matches TRBD2 (6 bases). V lost 4 bases, J lost 5 bases, and 19 bases lay in between. Germline V gene data show CDR1 as SGHRS and CDR2 as YFSETQ. This CDR3 has 15 amino acids. DNA for the CDR3: TGCGCCAGCAGCCCCGAGGGTAGCGGCAGGAACGAGCAGTACTTC. It translates to CASSPEGSGRNEQYF.

V is TRBV19 and J is TRBJ1-5, with 7 bases that match TRBD1. The CDR3 totals 15 residues. Germline CDR1 LNHDA, CDR2 SQIVND (reference sequence). The V segment lost 3 bases and the J segment 4 bases; nucleotides outside the gene matches: 6. CDR3 region: CASSMPGQRNQPQHF. CDR3 in DNA: TGTGCCAGTAGTATGCCGGGACAGCGGAATCAGCCCCAGCATTTT.

The V gene is TRBV9, the J gene TRBJ2-1, with D tentatively TRBD2 (6 bases). CDR1 and CDR2 from the germline V gene are SGDLS and YYNGEE. Trimming left V 1 base short and J 6 bases short, with 11 bases between. The CDR3 is 14 amino acids. This chain's CDR3 is CASSVPGLLNEQFF. The CDR3 coding sequence is TGTGCCAGCAGCGTACCGGGACTCCTCAATGAGCAGTTCTTC.

With respect to this clone: Other DNA sequences from this sample encode an identical CDR3 as well. The chain links TRBV9 to TRBJ2-7; 7 bases map to TRBD1. The ends lost 0 bases at V and 0 bases at J; junction bases unmatched: 0. CDR1 is SGDLS, CDR2 YYNGEE, per germline. The CDR3 contains 14 residues. The CDR3 here is CASSVGDSSYEQYF. The DNA of the CDR3 is TGTGCCAGCAGCGTAGGGGACAGCTCCTACGAGCAGTACTTC.